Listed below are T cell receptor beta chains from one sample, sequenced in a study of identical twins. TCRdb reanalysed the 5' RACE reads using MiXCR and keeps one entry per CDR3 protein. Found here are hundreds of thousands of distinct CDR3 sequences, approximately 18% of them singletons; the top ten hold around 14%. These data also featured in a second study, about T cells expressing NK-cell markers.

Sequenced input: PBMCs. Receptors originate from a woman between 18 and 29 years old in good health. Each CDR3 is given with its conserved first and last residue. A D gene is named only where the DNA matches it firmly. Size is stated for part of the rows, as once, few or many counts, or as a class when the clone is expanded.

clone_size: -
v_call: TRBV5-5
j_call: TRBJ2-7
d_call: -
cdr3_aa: CASSRDSFIYEQYF
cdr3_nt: TGTGCCAGCAGCCGGGACTCTTTTATTTACGAGCAGTACTTC

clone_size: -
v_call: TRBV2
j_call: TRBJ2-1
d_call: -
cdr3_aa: CASSVEREQFF
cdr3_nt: TGTGCCAGCAGTGTCGAGCGTGAGCAGTTCTTC

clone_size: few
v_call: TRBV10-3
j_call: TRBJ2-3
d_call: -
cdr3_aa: CAISERITDTQYF
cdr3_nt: TGTGCCATCAGTGAACGAATCACAGATACGCAGTATTTT

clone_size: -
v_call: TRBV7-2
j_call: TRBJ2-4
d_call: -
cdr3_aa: CASSRTVMLLDIQYF
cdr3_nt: TGTGCCAGCAGCCGGACGGTTATGCTCCTCGACATTCAGTACTTC

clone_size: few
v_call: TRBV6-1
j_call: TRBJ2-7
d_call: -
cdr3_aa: CASSARGAAYEQYF
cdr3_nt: TGTGCCAGCAGTGCCAGGGGGGCCGCGTACGAGCAGTACTTC

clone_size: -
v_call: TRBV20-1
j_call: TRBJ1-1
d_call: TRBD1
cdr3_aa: CSARPRQGDTEAFF
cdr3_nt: TGCAGTGCTAGACCCCGACAGGGAGACACTGAAGCTTTCTTT

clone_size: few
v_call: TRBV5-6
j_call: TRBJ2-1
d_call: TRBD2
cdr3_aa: CASSLNSGEGFF
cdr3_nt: TGTGCCAGCAGCTTGAATAGCGGGGAGGGGTTCTTC

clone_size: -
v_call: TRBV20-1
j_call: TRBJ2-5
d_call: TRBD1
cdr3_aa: CSARDYGKGQGRRGRETQYF
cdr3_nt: TGCAGTGCTAGAGATTACGGAAAGGGACAGGGGAGAAGGGGGAGGGAGACCCAGTACTTC

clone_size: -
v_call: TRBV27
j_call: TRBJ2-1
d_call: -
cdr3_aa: CASSFPSKGGGEQFF
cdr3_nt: TGTGCCAGCAGTTTCCCCTCAAAAGGGGGAGGTGAGCAGTTCTTC

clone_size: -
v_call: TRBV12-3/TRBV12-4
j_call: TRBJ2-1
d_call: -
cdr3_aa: CASSSRPGSYNEQFF
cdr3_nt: TGTGCCAGCAGTTCCAGACCCGGCTCCTACAATGAGCAGTTCTTC

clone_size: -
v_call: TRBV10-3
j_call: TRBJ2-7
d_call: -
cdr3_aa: CAITDREAYEQYF
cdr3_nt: TGTGCCATCACCGACAGGGAGGCCTACGAGCAGTACTTC

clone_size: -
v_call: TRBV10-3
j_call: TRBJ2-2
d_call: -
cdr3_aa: CAISESQGGAGELFF
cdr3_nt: TGTGCCATCAGTGAGTCACAGGGAGGGGCCGGGGAGCTGTTTTTT

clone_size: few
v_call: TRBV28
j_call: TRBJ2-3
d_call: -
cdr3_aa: CASSLFGKSPVF
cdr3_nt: TGTGCCAGCAGTTTATTTGGTAAATCCCCCGTTTTT

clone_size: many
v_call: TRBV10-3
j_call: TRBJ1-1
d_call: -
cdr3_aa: CAISESERPEAFF
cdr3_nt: TGTGCCATCAGTGAGTCGGAGAGACCTGAAGCTTTCTTT

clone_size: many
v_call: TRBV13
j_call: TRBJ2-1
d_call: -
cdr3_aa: CASSSSRGNEQFF
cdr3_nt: TGTGCCAGCAGCTCCAGTAGGGGGAACGAGCAGTTCTTC

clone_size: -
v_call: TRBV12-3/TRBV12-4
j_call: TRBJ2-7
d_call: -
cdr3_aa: CASSSLRRGFEQYF
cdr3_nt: TGTGCCAGCAGTTCGCTACGCAGGGGATTCGAGCAGTACTTC

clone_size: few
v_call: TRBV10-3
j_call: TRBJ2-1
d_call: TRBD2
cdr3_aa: CAISGGASGRGEQFF
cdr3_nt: TGTGCCATCAGCGGAGGGGCTAGCGGGAGGGGTGAGCAGTTCTTC

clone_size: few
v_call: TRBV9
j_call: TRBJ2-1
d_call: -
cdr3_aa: CASSVKRDNEQFF
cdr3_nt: TGTGCCAGCAGCGTCAAAAGGGACAATGAGCAGTTCTTC

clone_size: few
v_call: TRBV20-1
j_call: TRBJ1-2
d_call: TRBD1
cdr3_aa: CSVPGTGVSNYGYTF
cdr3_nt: TGCAGTGTTCCCGGGACAGGGGTATCTAACTATGGCTACACCTTC

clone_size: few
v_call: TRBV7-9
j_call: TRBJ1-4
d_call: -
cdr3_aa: CASSPRKQGGYEKLFF
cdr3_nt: TGTGCCAGCAGCCCCCGGAAACAAGGCGGGTATGAAAAACTGTTTTTT

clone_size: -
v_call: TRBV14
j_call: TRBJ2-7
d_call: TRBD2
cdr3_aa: CASSETSGRAWIDEQYF
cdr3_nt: TGTGCCAGCAGCGAGACTAGCGGGAGGGCCTGGATCGACGAGCAGTACTTC

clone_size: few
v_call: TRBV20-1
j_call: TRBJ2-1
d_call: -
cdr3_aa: CSASWTAPNEQFF
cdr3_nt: TGCAGTGCTAGTTGGACAGCCCCAAATGAGCAGTTCTTC

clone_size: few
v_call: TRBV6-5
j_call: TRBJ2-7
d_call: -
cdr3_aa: CASSYQGLTYEQYF
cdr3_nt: TGTGCCAGCAGTTACCAGGGACTTACCTACGAGCAGTACTTC

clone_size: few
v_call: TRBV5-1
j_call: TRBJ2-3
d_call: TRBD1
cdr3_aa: CASSRGQGGGTDTQYF
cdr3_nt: TGCGCCAGCAGTCGGGGACAGGGGGGAGGCACAGATACGCAGTATTTT

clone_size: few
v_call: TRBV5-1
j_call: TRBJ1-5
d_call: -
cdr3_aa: CASSLGGGGGNQPQHF
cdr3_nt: TGCGCCAGCAGCTTGGGGGGGGGCGGTGGAAATCAGCCCCAGCATTTT

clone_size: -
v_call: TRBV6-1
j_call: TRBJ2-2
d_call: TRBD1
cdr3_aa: CASSVGTGPNTGELFF
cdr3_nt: TGTGCCAGCAGTGTTGGGACAGGGCCTAACACCGGGGAGCTGTTTTTT

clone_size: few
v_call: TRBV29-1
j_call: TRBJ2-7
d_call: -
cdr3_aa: CSGSRDWGGEQYF
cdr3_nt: TGCAGCGGTTCCCGGGACTGGGGTGGGGAGCAGTACTTC

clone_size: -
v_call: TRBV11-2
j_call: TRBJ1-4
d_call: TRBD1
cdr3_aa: CASSDRHGTGWEKLFF
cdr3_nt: TGTGCCAGCAGCGATAGACACGGGACAGGTTGGGAAAAACTGTTTTTT

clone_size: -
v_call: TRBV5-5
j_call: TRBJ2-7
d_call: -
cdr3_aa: CASSSMRYEQYF
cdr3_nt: TGTGCCAGCAGCTCCATGCGGTACGAGCAGTACTTC

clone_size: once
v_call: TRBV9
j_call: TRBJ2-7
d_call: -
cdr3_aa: CASSVAELTEQYF
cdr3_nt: TGTGCCAGCAGCGTAGCTGAGTTGACCGAGCAGTACTTC

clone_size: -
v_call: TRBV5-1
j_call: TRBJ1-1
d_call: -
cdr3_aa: CASSQEPRNTEAFF
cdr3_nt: TGCGCCAGCAGCCAAGAGCCCCGAAACACTGAAGCTTTCTTT

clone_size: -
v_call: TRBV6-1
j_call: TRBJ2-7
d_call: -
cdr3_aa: CASSRMRGTYYEQYF
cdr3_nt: TGTGCCAGCAGCCGCATGCGGGGGACATACTACGAGCAGTACTTC

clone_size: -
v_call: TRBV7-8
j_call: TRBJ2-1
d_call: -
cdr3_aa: CASSHPKGTGNEQFF
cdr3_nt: TGTGCCAGCAGCCACCCGAAGGGGACTGGCAATGAGCAGTTCTTC

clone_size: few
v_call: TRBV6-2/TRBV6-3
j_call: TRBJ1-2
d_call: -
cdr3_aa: CATYGQLYGYTF
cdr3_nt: TGTGCCACCTACGGACAGCTCTATGGCTACACCTTC

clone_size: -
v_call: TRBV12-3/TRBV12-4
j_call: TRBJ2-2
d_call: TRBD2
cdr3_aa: CASSLGRLAGAGELFF
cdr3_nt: TGTGCCAGCAGTTTGGGGCGGCTAGCGGGCGCCGGGGAGCTGTTTTTT

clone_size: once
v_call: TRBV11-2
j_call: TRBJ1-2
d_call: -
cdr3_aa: CASSTRWGPNYGYTF
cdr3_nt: TGTGCCAGCAGCACACGTTGGGGGCCTAACTATGGCTACACCTTC

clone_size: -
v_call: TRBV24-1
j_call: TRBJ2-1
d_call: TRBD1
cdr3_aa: CATSDRTGGRDNEQFF
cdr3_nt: TGTGCCACCAGTGATCGGACAGGGGGCAGAGACAATGAGCAGTTCTTC

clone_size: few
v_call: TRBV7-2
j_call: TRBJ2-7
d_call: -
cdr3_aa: CASSLGPESYEQYF
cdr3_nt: TGTGCCAGCAGCTTGGGCCCCGAGTCGTACGAGCAGTACTTC

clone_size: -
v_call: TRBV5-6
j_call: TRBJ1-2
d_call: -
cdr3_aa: CASSLSGGFGYGYTF
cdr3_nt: TGTGCCAGCAGCTTATCCGGAGGTTTTGGGTATGGCTACACCTTC

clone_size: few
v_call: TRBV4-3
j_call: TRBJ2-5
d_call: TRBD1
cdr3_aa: CASSHYDRAETQYF
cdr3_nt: TGCGCCAGCAGCCATTACGACAGGGCGGAGACCCAGTACTTC

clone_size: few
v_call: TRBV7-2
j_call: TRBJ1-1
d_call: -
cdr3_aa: CASSSVMKYTEAFF
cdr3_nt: TGTGCCAGCAGCTCGGTTATGAAGTACACTGAAGCTTTCTTT

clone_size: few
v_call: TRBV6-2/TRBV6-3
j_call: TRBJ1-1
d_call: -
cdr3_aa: CASSSRWGGETEAFF
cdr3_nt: TGTGCCAGCAGCTCGCGGTGGGGAGGGGAGACTGAAGCTTTCTTT

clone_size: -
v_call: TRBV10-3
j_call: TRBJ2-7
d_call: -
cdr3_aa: CAISPEVGGQYF
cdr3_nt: TGTGCCATCAGCCCCGAGGTGGGGGGGCAGTACTTC

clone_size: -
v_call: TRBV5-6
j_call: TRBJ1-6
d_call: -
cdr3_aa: CASSSRIRWNSPLHF
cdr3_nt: TGTGCCAGCAGCTCCAGGATCCGGTGGAATTCACCCCTCCACTTT

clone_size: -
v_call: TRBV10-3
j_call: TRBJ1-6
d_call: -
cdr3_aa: CASRQTNSPLHF
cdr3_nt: TGTGCCTCCCGACAGACCAATTCACCCCTCCACTTT

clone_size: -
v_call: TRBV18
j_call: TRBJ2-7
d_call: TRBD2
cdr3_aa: CASSPGSGGHEQYF
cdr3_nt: TGTGCCAGCTCCCCGGGTTCGGGGGGTCACGAGCAGTACTTC

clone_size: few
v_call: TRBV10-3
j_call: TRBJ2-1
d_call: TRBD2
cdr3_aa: CAIRSGTSVSNEQFF
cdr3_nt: TGTGCCATCAGATCCGGGACTAGTGTTTCCAATGAGCAGTTCTTC

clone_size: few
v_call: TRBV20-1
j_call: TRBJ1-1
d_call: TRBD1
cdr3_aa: CSASFGQGNTEAFF
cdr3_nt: TGCAGTGCTTCCTTCGGACAGGGTAATACTGAAGCTTTCTTT

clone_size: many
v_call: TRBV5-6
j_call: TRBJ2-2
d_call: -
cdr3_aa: CASSLVSAVNTGELFF
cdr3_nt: TGTGCCAGCAGCTTGGTGTCCGCGGTAAACACCGGGGAGCTGTTTTTT

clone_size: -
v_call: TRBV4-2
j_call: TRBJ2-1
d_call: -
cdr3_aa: CASSQEAAASSYNEQFF
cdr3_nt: TGTGCCAGCAGCCAAGAGGCGGCCGCGAGCTCCTACAATGAGCAGTTCTTC

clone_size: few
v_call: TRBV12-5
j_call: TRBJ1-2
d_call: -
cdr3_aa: CASGLDGHYGYTF
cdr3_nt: TGTGCTAGTGGTTTGGACGGCCACTATGGCTACACCTTC

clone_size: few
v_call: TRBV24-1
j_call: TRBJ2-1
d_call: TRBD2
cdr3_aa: CATSDLTSGGSSYNEQFF
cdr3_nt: TGTGCCACCAGTGATTTGACTAGCGGGGGTAGCTCCTACAATGAGCAGTTCTTC

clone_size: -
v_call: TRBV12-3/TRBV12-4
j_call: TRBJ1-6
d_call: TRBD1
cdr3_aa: CASSSWTGRVGNSPLHF
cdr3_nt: TGTGCCAGCAGTTCCTGGACAGGGAGGGTAGGTAATTCACCCCTCCACTTT

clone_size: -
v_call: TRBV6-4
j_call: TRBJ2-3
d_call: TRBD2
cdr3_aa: CASIHGTSGRRDTQYF
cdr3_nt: TGTGCCAGCATCCACGGGACTAGCGGCAGAAGAGATACGCAGTATTTT

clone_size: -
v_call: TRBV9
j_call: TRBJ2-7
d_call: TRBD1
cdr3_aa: CASSVDWAGGSEQYF
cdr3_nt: TGTGCCAGCAGCGTAGACTGGGCAGGGGGCAGCGAGCAGTACTTC

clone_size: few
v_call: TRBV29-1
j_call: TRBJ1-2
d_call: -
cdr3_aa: CSVLHIQDGYGYTF
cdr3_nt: TGCAGCGTCCTCCACATACAGGACGGCTATGGCTACACCTTC

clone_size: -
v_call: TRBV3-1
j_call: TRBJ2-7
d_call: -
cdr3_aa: CASSQENVGPNSYEQYF
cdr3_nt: TGTGCCAGCAGCCAAGAAAACGTGGGGCCTAACTCCTACGAGCAGTACTTC

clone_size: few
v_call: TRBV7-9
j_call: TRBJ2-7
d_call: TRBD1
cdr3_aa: CASRNGTGGPRSEQYF
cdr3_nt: TGTGCCAGCAGAAACGGGACAGGGGGACCTCGCTCCGAGCAGTACTTC

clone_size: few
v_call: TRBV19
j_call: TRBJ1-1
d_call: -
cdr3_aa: CASSTRKAEAFF
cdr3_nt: TGTGCCAGTAGTACTCGAAAGGCTGAAGCTTTCTTT

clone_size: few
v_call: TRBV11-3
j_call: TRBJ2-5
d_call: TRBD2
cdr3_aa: CASSLDLAGLETQYF
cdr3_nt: TGTGCCAGCAGCTTAGACTTAGCGGGGTTGGAGACCCAGTACTTC